These T cell receptor beta chains were read from a single sample in a study of T cell responses to AZD1222 COVID-19 vaccine. The assay was immunoSEQ multiplex PCR, and TCRdb's table has in-frame clones only and misses some. This sample carries roughly 78,000 clones, roughly four fifths of them seen once, and the ten largest clones take roughly 3.1%. Sample: peripheral blood, taken on day 0 of AZD1222 vaccination. The receptors were sampled from an adult in good health. Both conserved end residues are part of each CDR3. The D gene is left open where the match is weak. Rows may omit the clone size; those that give it use once, few, many or a size class.

TRBD1	TRBV6-5	-	TRBJ1-3	CASSSYRGSGNTIYF	TGTGCCAGCAGTTCCTACAGGGGCTCTGGAAACACCATATATTTT
-	TRBV7-2	few	TRBJ1-1	CASSRQENTEAFF	TGTGCCAGCAGCAGACAGGAGAACACTGAAGCTTTCTTT
-	TRBV11-2	-	TRBJ2-2	CASTTATFSHTGELFF	TGTGCCAGCACAACAGCCACATTCAGTCACACCGGGGAGCTGTTTTTT
TRBD2	TRBV11-3	-	TRBJ2-3	CASSFSGTSGTDTQYF	TGTGCCAGCAGCTTTTCCGGGACTAGCGGCACAGATACGCAGTATTTT
-	TRBV5-1	once	TRBJ2-3	CASSLRQGSDTQYF	TGCGCCAGCAGCTTGCGGCAGGGATCAGATACGCAGTATTTT
-	TRBV12-3/TRBV12-4	-	TRBJ2-1	CASSTAPYNEQFF	TGTGCCAGCAGTACGGCGCCCTACAATGAGCAGTTCTTC
-	TRBV7-2	once	TRBJ1-5	CASSFESNQPQHF	TGTGCCAGCAGCTTTGAGAGCAATCAGCCCCAGCATTTT
TRBD1	TRBV11-2	-	TRBJ1-2	CASSLVRGQGARGYTF	TGTGCCAGCAGCTTAGTCAGGGGACAGGGGGCGCGAGGCTACACCTTC
TRBD1	TRBV6-2/TRBV6-3	few	TRBJ2-2	CASSYQGAGELFF	TGTGCCAGCAGTTACCAGGGGGCCGGGGAGCTGTTTTTT
-	TRBV7-8	-	TRBJ1-1	CASSPLAMNTEAFF	TGTGCCAGCAGCCCCCTCGCGATGAACACTGAAGCTTTCTTT
-	TRBV10-3	-	TRBJ1-1	CAIRGNGGDEAFF	TGTGCCATCAGAGGAAACGGGGGCGATGAAGCTTTCTTT
-	TRBV5-1	-	TRBJ1-2	CASSPHTGNYGYTF	TGCGCCAGCAGCCCACATACAGGGAACTATGGCTACACCTTC
TRBD2	TRBV6-5	-	TRBJ2-1	CASTGTSGSLNEQFF	TGTGCCAGCACCGGGACTAGCGGGAGTCTGAATGAGCAGTTCTTC
TRBD1	TRBV5-4	few	TRBJ2-7	CASSPGTGEGYEQYF	TGTGCCAGCAGCCCCGGGACAGGGGAAGGCTACGAGCAGTACTTC
-	TRBV7-2	once	TRBJ2-1	CASSPSPDSYNEQFF	TGTGCCAGCAGCCCTTCTCCGGATTCCTACAATGAGCAGTTCTTC
-	TRBV30	-	TRBJ1-3	CAWSVGGSGNTIYF	TGTGCCTGGAGTGTAGGGGGCTCTGGAAACACCATATATTTT
TRBD1	TRBV6-6	-	TRBJ1-1	CASSPRGQGGPTLPFGNTEAFF	TGTGCCAGCAGTCCAAGAGGACAGGGCGGACCAACACTCCCTTTTGGCAACACTGAAGCTTTCTTT
-	TRBV30	-	TRBJ1-3	CAWSARDVYSGNTIYF	TGTGCCTGGAGTGCGAGGGACGTCTACTCTGGAAACACCATATATTTT
-	TRBV6-5	-	TRBJ1-2	CASSPGADYGYTF	TGTGCCAGCAGCCCGGGGGCGGACTATGGCTACACCTTC
-	TRBV15	few	TRBJ1-1	CATSRGRGKGNTEAFF	TGTGCCACCAGCAGAGGGAGGGGCAAGGGGAACACTGAAGCTTTCTTT
TRBD1	TRBV5-6	-	TRBJ1-5	CASSPNTGGNQPQHF	TGTGCCAGCAGCCCAAATACAGGGGGCAATCAGCCCCAGCATTTT
-	TRBV12-3/TRBV12-4	-	TRBJ1-5	CASSRGSNQPQHF	TGTGCCAGCAGCCGGGGGAGCAATCAGCCCCAGCATTTT
TRBD1	TRBV27	-	TRBJ2-5	CASSLSYGTGGLGETQYF	TGTGCCAGCAGTTTATCGTACGGGACAGGGGGCCTCGGAGAGACCCAGTACTTC
-	TRBV6-1	once	TRBJ1-2	CASSEVYSSPDGYTF	TGTGCCAGCAGTGAAGTTTACAGCAGCCCCGATGGCTACACCTTC
TRBD1	TRBV4-3	-	TRBJ1-2	CASSQDIDRGFQNYGYTF	TGCGCCAGCAGCCAAGATATTGACAGGGGATTTCAGAACTATGGCTACACCTTC
-	TRBV4-2	-	TRBJ2-7	CASSSQGRGLFSAEQYF	TGTGCCAGCAGCTCACAGGGTAGGGGTTTATTTTCTGCCGAGCAGTACTTC
TRBD2	TRBV19	few	TRBJ2-1	CASSSTSGGYNEQFF	TGTGCCAGTAGTTCCACTAGCGGGGGTTACAATGAGCAGTTCTTC
-	TRBV24-1	-	TRBJ1-6	CATSDGDRMNSPLHF	TGTGCCACCAGTGATGGCGACAGGATGAATTCACCCCTCCACTTT
TRBD1	TRBV3-1/TRBV3-2	few	TRBJ1-1	CASSQSRQGAFF	TGTGCCAGCAGCCAAAGTCGACAGGGGGCTTTCTTT
-	TRBV2	once	TRBJ1-3	CASSEAGLSWGTNGNTIYF	TGTGCCAGCAGTGAAGCGGGCCTCTCGTGGGGCACAAATGGAAACACCATATATTTT
TRBD1	TRBV29-1	-	TRBJ1-1	CSVLRGLEAFF	TGCAGCGTCCTCAGGGGGCTGGAAGCTTTCTTT
-	TRBV12-3/TRBV12-4	once	TRBJ1-1	CASRPRGPYEAFF	TGTGCCAGCAGACCCAGGGGTCCCTATGAAGCTTTCTTT
-	TRBV7-2	-	TRBJ2-3	CASSLSGGAGTDTQYF	TGTGCCAGCAGCTTATCTGGGGGGGCTGGCACAGATACGCAGTATTTT
-	TRBV5-1	-	TRBJ1-1	CASSLTGSDTEAFF	TGCGCCAGCAGCTTGACAGGGTCCGACACTGAAGCTTTCTTT
TRBD1	TRBV12-3/TRBV12-4	once	TRBJ1-1	CASSDRGDTEAFF	TGTGCCAGCAGTGACAGGGGGGACACTGAAGCTTTCTTT
-	TRBV15	-	TRBJ1-1	CATGARFTEAFF	TGTGCCACCGGCGCACGATTCACTGAAGCTTTCTTT
-	TRBV7-6	-	TRBJ2-6	CASSLASGPGANVLTF	TGTGCCAGCAGCTTAGCATCGGGTCCTGGGGCCAACGTCCTGACTTTC
-	TRBV6-5	-	TRBJ2-7	CATKRDTSSYEQYF	TGTGCCACCAAACGGGACACGAGCTCCTACGAGCAGTACTTC
TRBD1	TRBV5-5	few	TRBJ2-7	CASSSKTGTGGAEQYF	TGTGCCAGCAGCTCCAAGACCGGGACAGGGGGAGCCGAGCAGTACTTC
-	TRBV11-3	once	TRBJ1-3	CASSLMSPTIGNTIYF	TGTGCCAGCAGCTTAATGAGTCCAACAATTGGAAACACCATATATTTT
-	TRBV9	-	TRBJ1-2	CASSVEERTPYGYTF	TGTGCCAGCAGCGTAGAGGAAAGGACCCCCTATGGCTACACCTTC
TRBD1	TRBV7-2	-	TRBJ2-4	CASSQGQGGGAKNIQYF	TGTGCCAGCAGCCAAGGACAGGGCGGTGGAGCCAAAAACATTCAGTACTTC
TRBD2	TRBV5-6	-	TRBJ2-3	CASSPYSGGIDTQYF	TGTGCCAGCAGCCCGTATAGCGGGGGAATTGATACGCAGTATTTT
TRBD2	TRBV29-1	-	TRBJ2-3	CSVQRGATDTQYF	TGCAGCGTGCAGCGGGGGGCCACAGATACGCAGTATTTT
-	TRBV20-1	-	TRBJ1-1	CSARRDTEAFF	TGCAGTGCTAGACGAGACACTGAAGCTTTCTTT
TRBD1	TRBV5-4	-	TRBJ1-4	CASRNGPGQDEKLFF	TGTGCCAGCAGAAATGGCCCAGGACAGGATGAAAAACTGTTTTTT
-	TRBV30	-	TRBJ1-3	CACSFTRSGNTIYF	TGTGCCTGCTCCTTCACCAGGTCTGGAAACACCATATATTTT